One sample yielded the 18 T cell receptor beta chains listed below, sequenced in a study of identical twins. TCRdb ran MiXCR on the 5' RACE reads and lists one entry per CDR3 protein. The repertoire consists of around 690,000 distinct CDR3 sequences, with around 20% occurring once and the leading ten covering about 4.5%. A further study also used this sample, focusing on T cells expressing NK-cell markers.

Sequencing was performed on PBMCs. These receptors came from a woman aged 18 to 35 in good health.

The V gene is TRBV24-1, the J gene TRBJ2-7; 9 bases align to TRBD1. The length of the CDR3 is 16 residues. CDR1 and CDR2 (germline): KGHDR, SFDVKD. The V segment lost 4 bases and the J segment 3 bases; nucleotides outside the gene matches: 9. The CDR3 spells CATSDPYDRGIYEQYF. DNA for the CDR3: TGTGCCACCAGTGACCCTTACGACAGGGGGATCTACGAGCAGTACTTC.

The rearrangement links TRBV20-1 to TRBJ2-7; 10 bases are shared with TRBD1. CDR3 length: 14 amino acids. Unmatched junction bases numbered 9, after V lost 6 bases and J lost 4 bases. CDR1 DFQATT and CDR2 SNEGSKA come from the germline V gene (reference sequence). The CDR3 DNA is TGCAGTGCCATTACCCAGGACAGGGGGTACGAGCAGTACTTC. It encodes CSAITQDRGYEQYF.

The chain employs TRBV20-1 and TRBJ2-7; TRBD2 matches at 11 bases. The CDR3 length is 15 residues. Germline loops: CDR1 DFQATT, CDR2 SNEGSKA (reference sequence). Germline trimming cut 5 bases from V and 2 bases from J; bases unmatched to any gene: 8. The chain's CDR3 is CSASRASGGTYEQYF. CDR3 nucleotides: TGCAGTGCTTCCCGTGCTAGCGGGGGGACCTACGAGCAGTACTTC.

This clonotype was counted only a few times. The chain combines TRBV6-5 with TRBJ1-1; D unclear. The germline V and J ends were trimmed by 1 base and 0 bases, with 6 bases remaining between them. Germline values: CDR1 MNHEY, CDR2 SVGAGI. This CDR3 has 14 amino acids. The CDR3 loop is CASSYWGMNTEAFF. CDR3 DNA: TGTGCCAGCAGTTACTGGGGAATGAACACTGAAGCTTTCTTT.

The chain recombines TRBV6-1 with TRBJ1-1; 8 nucleotides align to TRBD1. The germline gives CDR1 MNHNS, CDR2 SASEGT. This CDR3 region has 15 residues. The V gene end was trimmed by 5 bases and the J gene end by 0 bases; junction bases not matched to a gene: 5. The CDR3 nucleotides read TGTGCCAGCAGTCGGACAGGGACCATGAACACTGAAGCTTTCTTT. Protein product: CASSRTGTMNTEAFF.

Ten or more counts support this clonotype. This CDR3 reads CASTQGVVGNQPQHF. CDR3 nucleotides: TGTGCCAGCACGCAGGGTGTGGTAGGCAATCAGCCCCAGCATTTT. V and J are TRBV2 and TRBJ1-5; maybe TRBD1 (5 bases). Trimming took 7 bases from V and 2 from J, leaving 15 bases between them. Germline CDR1 SNHLY, CDR2 FYNNEI. The CDR3 has 15 amino acids.

The chain links TRBV9 to TRBJ2-7; possibly TRBD1 or TRBD2 for D (6 bases each). CDR3 size: 14 residues. Germline V CDR1 and CDR2: SGDLS, YYNGEE. The V end was cut by 0 bases, the J end by 5 bases, with 12 bases between. The CDR3 DNA reads TGTGCCAGCAGCGTAGCTGACAGGAGGGACGAGCAGTACTTC. This gives the protein CASSVADRRDEQYF.

This clonotype was detected a few times. The chain links TRBV7-2 to TRBJ2-5; D is unresolved. Germline values: CDR1 SGHTA, CDR2 FQGNSA. V gave up 0 bases and J gave up 0 bases, with 5 bases separating them. The CDR3 extends over 14 amino acids. CDR3 in DNA: TGTGCCAGCAGCTTAGCCCAATACCAAGAGACCCAGTACTTC. It codes for CASSLAQYQETQYF.

This chain joins TRBV7-8 and TRBJ2-3; D gene uncertain. Looked up from germline, CDR1 is SGHVS and CDR2 is FQNEAQ. The length of the CDR3 is 14 residues. Trimming removed 5 bases from V and 4 bases from J, with 13 bases in between. The CDR3 coding sequence is TGTGCCAGCAGCCCCGCCGCCCCCTCAGATACGCAGTATTTT. This sequence encodes CASSPAAPSDTQYF.

A few counts support this clonotype. The chain has TRBV20-1 and TRBJ1-5, with D tentatively TRBD1 (6 bases). The V gene lost 6 bases and the J gene lost 7 bases, with 16 bases spanning the gap. Germline CDR1 and CDR2: DFQATT and SNEGSKA (reference sequence). The CDR3 has 13 amino acids. The CDR3 region is CSAERGGGQPQHF. DNA for the CDR3: TGCAGTGCCGAAAGAGGGGGTGGACAGCCCCAGCATTTT.

The chain has TRBV20-1 and TRBJ2-1, with 8 bases matching TRBD2. V shed 6 bases and J 0 bases; nucleotides not matched to a gene: 7. CDR3 size: 15 residues. In germline, CDR1 is DFQATT, CDR2 SNEGSKA (reference sequence). The CDR3 is CSAPRGGNSYNEQFF. In DNA form, the CDR3 reads TGCAGTGCCCCACGGGGGGGGAACTCCTACAATGAGCAGTTCTTC.

The V gene is TRBV18, the J gene TRBJ2-1, with 11 bases fitting TRBD2. The CDR3 length is 14 residues. Germline V gene lookup returns CDR1 KGHSH and CDR2 LQKENI. V dropped 2 bases and J dropped 12; count of bases not matched to a gene: 6. The CDR3 sequence: CASSPWGLAAMQFF. CDR3 coding DNA: TGTGCCAGCTCACCATGGGGACTAGCGGCGATGCAGTTCTTC.

This clonotype was seen a handful of times. The chain recombines TRBV5-6 with TRBJ2-2; the D is unclear. CDR1 SGHDT and CDR2 YYEEEE come from the germline V gene. The CDR3 is made up of 15 amino acids. V was pared by 4 bases and J by 1 base, with 11 bases between. CDR3 DNA sequence: TGTGCCAGCAGCCTCCCTGCGGTGAACACCGGGGAGCTGTTTTTT. It encodes CASSLPAVNTGELFF.

This clonotype was found a few times. The chain joins TRBV3-1 to TRBJ2-5, with no clear D. The V end lost 2 bases, the J end lost 2 bases, and 21 bases lay between the germline ends. Germline V gives CDR1 LGHDT, CDR2 YNNKEL (reference sequence). The CDR3 totals 18 residues. The CDR3 here is CASSQYASTPRDQETQYF. The CDR3 DNA sequence: TGTGCCAGCAGCCAATATGCTTCCACCCCTCGTGATCAAGAGACCCAGTACTTC.

This chain joins TRBV25-1 and TRBJ2-1; D gene ambiguous. The CDR3 is 13 amino acids. Trimming left V 4 bases short and J 8 bases short, with 12 bases between. Germline-derived CDR1 and CDR2 are MGHDK and SYGVNS. CDR3 sequence reads: CASSGNRGDEQFF. The CDR3 coding sequence is TGTGCCAGCAGTGGGAACAGAGGCGATGAGCAGTTCTTC.

V is TRBV9 and J is TRBJ2-7; 7 bases align to TRBD2. The germline V gene has CDR1 SGDLS and CDR2 YYNGEE. V was clipped by 2 bases and J by 2 bases; unmatched bases: 7. The CDR3 has 15 amino acids. The CDR3 nucleotides read TGTGCCAGCAGCGTTGGGGGGGGGAGCGCCTACGAGCAGTACTTC. This translates into CASSVGGGSAYEQYF.

The CDR3 DNA reads TGTGCCAGCAGCCAACCCGCCGGCGAGCAGTACTTC. Translated: CASSQPAGEQYF. This rearrangement joins TRBV3-1 to TRBJ2-7; the D is unclear. The CDR3 sequence is 12 residues long. The ends were cut back, 2 bases at V and 6 bases at J, with 8 bases in the middle. Germline-derived CDR1 and CDR2 are LGHDT and YNNKEL (reference sequence).

There are many counts of this clonotype. V is TRBV6-4 and J is TRBJ2-5, with D tentatively TRBD1 (6 bases). The CDR3 runs 13 residues. Trimming left V 4 bases short and J 3 bases short, with 9 bases between. CDR1 is MRHNA and CDR2 is SNTAGT in the germline V gene. The CDR3 DNA follows: TGTGCCAGCAGTGCAGGGGCGGAAGAGACCCAGTACTTC. Encoded protein: CASSAGAEETQYF.